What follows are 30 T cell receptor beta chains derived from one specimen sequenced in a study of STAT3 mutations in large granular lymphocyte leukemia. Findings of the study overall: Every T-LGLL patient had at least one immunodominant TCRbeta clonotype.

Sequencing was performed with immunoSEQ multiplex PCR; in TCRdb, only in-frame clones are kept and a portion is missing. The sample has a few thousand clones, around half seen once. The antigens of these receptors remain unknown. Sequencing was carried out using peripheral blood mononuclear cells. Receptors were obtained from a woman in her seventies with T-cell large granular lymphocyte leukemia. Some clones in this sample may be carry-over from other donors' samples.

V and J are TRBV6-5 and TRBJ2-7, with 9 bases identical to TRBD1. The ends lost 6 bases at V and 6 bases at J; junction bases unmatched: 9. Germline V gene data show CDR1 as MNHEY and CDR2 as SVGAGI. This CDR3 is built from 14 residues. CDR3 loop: CASRAGTGTSEQYF. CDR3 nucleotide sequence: TGTGCCAGCAGAGCTGGGACAGGGACATCCGAGCAGTACTTC.

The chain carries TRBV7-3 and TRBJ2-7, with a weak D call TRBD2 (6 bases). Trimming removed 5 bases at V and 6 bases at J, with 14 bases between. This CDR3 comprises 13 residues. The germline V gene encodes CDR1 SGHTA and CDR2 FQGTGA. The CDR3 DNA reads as TGTGCCAGCAGCCCGGAGGGGTATGGCGAGCAGTACTTC. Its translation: CASSPEGYGEQYF.

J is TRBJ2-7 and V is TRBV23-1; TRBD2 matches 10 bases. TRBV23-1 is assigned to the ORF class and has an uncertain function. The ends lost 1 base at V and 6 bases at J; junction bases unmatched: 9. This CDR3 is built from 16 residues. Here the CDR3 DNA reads TGCGCCAGCAGTCAATTGCCTAGCGGGAGATCTGGCGAGCAGTACTTC. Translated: CASSQLPSGRSGEQYF.

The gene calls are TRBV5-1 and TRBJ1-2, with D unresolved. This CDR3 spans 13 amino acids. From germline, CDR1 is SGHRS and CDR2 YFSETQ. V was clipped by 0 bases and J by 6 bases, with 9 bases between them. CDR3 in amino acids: CASSLATEHGYTF. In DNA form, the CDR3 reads TGCGCCAGCAGCTTGGCAACAGAACATGGCTACACCTTC.

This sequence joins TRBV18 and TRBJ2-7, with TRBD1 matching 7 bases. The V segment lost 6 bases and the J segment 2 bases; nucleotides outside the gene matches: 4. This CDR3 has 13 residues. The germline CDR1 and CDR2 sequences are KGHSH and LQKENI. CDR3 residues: CASSRGTAYEQYF. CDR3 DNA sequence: TGTGCCAGCTCCCGAGGGACAGCCTACGAGCAGTACTTC. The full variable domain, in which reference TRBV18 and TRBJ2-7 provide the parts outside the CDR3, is NAGVMQNPRHLVRRRGQEARLRCSPMKGHSHVYWYRQLPEEGLKFMVYLQKENIIDESGMPKERFSAEFPKEGPSILRIQQVVRGDSAAYFCASSRGTAYEQYFGPGTRLTVT.

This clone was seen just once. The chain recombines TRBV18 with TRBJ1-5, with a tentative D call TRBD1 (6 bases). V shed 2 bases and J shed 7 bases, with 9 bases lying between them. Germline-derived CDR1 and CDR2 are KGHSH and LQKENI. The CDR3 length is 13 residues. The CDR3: CASSPGGGQPQHF. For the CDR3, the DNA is TGTGCCAGCTCACCAGGGGGCGGGCAGCCCCAGCATTTT.

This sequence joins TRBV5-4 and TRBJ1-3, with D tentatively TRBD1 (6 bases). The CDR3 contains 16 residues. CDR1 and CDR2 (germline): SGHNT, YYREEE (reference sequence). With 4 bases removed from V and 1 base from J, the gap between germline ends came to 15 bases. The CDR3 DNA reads TGTGCCAGCAGCCCCGGGGACAAATTTTCTGGAAACACCATATATTTT. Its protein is CASSPGDKFSGNTIYF.

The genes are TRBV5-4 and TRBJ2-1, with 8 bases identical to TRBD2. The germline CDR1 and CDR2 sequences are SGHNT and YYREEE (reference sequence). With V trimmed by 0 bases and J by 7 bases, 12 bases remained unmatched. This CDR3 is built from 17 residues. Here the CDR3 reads CASSLAHTGAGGNEQFF. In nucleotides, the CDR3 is TGTGCCAGCAGCTTGGCTCATACGGGGGCGGGGGGTAATGAGCAGTTCTTC.

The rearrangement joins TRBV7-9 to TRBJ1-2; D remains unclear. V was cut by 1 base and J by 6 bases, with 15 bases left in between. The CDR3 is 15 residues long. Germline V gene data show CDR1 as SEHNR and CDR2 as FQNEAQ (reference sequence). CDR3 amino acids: CASSLGFQARDGYTF. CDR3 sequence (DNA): TGTGCCAGCAGCTTAGGGTTTCAGGCACGTGATGGCTACACCTTC.

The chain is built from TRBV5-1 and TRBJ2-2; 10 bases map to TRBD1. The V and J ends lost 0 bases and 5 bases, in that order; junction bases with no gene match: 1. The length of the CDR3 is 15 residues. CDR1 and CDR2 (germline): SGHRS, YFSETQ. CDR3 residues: CASSLEGQGTGELFF. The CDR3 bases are TGCGCCAGCAGCTTGGAGGGACAGGGGACCGGGGAGCTGTTTTTT. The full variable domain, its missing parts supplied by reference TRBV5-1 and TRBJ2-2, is KAGVTQTPRYLIKTRGQQVTLSCSPISGHRSVSWYQQTPGQGLQFLFEYFSETQRNKGNFPGRFSGRQFSNSRSEMNVSTLELGDSALYLCASSLEGQGTGELFFGEGSRLTVL.

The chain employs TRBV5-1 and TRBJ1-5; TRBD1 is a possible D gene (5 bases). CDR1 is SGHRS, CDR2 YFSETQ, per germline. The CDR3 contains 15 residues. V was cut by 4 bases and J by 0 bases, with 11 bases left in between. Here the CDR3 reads CASSTGTSSNQPQHF. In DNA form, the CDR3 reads TGCGCCAGCAGCACTGGGACCTCTAGCAATCAGCCCCAGCATTTT.

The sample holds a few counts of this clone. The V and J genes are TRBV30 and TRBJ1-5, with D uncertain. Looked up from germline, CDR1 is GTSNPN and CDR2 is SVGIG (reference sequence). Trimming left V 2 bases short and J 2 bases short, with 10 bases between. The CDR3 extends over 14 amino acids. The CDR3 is CAWSRQSGNQPQHF. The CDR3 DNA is TGTGCCTGGAGTCGGCAGTCCGGCAATCAGCCCCAGCATTTT.

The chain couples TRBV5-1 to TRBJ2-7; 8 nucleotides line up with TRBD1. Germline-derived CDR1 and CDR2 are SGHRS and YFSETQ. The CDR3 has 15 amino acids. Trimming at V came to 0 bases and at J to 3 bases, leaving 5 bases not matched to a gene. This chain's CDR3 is CASSLVDRGSYEQYF. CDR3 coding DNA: TGCGCCAGCAGCTTGGTAGACAGGGGAAGCTACGAGCAGTACTTC. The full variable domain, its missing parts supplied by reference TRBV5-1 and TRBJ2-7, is KAGVTQTPRYLIKTRGQQVTLSCSPISGHRSVSWYQQTPGQGLQFLFEYFSETQRNKGNFPGRFSGRQFSNSRSEMNVSTLELGDSALYLCASSLVDRGSYEQYFGPGTRLTVT.

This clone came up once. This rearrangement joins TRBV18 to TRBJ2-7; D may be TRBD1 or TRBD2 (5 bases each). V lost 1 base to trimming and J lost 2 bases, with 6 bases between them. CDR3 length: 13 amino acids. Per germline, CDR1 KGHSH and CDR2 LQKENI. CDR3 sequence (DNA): TGTGCCAGCTCACCACGGGACCCCTACGAGCAGTACTTC. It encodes CASSPRDPYEQYF.

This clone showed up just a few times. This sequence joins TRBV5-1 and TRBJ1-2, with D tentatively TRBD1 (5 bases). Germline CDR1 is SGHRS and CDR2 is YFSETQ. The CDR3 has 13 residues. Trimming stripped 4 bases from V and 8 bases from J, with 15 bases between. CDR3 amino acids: CASSRDDVNGYTF. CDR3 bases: TGCGCCAGCAGCCGGGACGACGTAAACGGCTACACCTTC.

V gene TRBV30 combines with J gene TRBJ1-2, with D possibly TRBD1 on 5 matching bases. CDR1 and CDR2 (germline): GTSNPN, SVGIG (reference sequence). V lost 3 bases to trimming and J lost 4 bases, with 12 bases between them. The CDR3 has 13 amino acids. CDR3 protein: CAWRGPGGYGYTF. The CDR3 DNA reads TGTGCCTGGAGGGGACCGGGGGGCTATGGCTACACCTTC.

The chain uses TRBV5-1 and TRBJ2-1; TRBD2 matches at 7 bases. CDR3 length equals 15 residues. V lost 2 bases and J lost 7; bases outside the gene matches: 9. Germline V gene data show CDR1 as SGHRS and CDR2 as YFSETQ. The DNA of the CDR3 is TGCGCCAGCAGCTTAATTAGCGGGCCAGAGAATGAGCAGTTCTTC. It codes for CASSLISGPENEQFF.

CDR3 DNA sequence: TGTGCCTGGAATACAAACCCAGGGGAAGAGACCCAGTACTTC. Protein sequence: CAWNTNPGEETQYF. The chain carries TRBV30 and TRBJ2-5; perhaps TRBD1 as D (6 bases). From germline, CDR1 is GTSNPN and CDR2 SVGIG (reference sequence). This CDR3 has 14 amino acids. V was trimmed by 4 bases and J by 3 bases, leaving 15 bases between them.

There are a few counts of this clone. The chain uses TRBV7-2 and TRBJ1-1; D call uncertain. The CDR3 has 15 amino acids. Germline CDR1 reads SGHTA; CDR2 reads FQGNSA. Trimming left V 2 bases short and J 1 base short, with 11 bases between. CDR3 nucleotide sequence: TGTGCCAGCAGCTTACGTCGATCCCGGAACACTGAAGCTTTCTTT. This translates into CASSLRRSRNTEAFF.

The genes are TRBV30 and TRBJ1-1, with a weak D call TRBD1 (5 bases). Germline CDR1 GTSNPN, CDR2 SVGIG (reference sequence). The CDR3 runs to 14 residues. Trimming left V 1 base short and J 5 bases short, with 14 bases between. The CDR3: CAWSDPRVLTEAFF. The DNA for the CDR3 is TGTGCCTGGAGTGACCCCAGGGTCTTAACTGAAGCTTTCTTT.

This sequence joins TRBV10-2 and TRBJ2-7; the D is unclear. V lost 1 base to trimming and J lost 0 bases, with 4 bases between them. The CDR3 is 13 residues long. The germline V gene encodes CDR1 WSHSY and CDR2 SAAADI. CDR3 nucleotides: TGCGCCAGCAGTGAGTGGGACTCCTACGAGCAGTACTTC. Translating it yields CASSEWDSYEQYF.

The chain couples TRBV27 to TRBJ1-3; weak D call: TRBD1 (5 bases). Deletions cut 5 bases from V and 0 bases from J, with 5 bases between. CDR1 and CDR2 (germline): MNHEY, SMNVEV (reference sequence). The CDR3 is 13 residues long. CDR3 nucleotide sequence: TGTGCCAGCAGTGGACACTCTGGAAACACCATATATTTT. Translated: CASSGHSGNTIYF.

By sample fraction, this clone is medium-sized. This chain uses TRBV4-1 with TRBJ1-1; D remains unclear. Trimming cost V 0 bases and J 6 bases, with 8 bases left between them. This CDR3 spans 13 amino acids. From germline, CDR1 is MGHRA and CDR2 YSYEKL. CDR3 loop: CASSQEGGSEAFF. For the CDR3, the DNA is TGCGCCAGCAGCCAAGAGGGCGGCTCTGAAGCTTTCTTT.

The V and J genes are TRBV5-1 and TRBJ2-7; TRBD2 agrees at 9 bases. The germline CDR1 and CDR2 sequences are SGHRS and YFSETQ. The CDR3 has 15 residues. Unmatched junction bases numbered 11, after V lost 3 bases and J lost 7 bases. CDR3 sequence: CASSSPSSGAGEQYF. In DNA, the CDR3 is TGCGCCAGCAGCTCCCCCTCTAGCGGGGCGGGTGAGCAGTACTTC.

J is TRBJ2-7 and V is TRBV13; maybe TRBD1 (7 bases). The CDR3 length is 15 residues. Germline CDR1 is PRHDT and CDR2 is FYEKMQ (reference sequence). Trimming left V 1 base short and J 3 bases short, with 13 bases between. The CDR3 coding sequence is TGTGCCAGCAGCTTAGTCCAGGGGGGTAACTACGAGCAGTACTTC. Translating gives CASSLVQGGNYEQYF.

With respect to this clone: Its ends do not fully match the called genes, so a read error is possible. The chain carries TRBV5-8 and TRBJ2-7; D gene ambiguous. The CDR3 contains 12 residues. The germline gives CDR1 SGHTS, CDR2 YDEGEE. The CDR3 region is CASSAASHEQYF. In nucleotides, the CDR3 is TGTGCCAGCAGCGCGGCCTCCCACGAGCAGTACTTC.

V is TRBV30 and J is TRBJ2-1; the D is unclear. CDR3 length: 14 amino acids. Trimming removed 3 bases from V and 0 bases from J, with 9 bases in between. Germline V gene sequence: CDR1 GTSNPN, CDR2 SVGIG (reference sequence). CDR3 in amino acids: CAWRGGSSYNEQFF. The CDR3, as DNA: TGTGCCTGGAGAGGCGGAAGCTCCTACAATGAGCAGTTCTTC.

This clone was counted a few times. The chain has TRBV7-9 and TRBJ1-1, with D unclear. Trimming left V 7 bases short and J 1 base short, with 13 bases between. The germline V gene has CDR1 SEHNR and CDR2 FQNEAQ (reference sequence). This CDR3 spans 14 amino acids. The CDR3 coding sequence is TGTGCCAGCAACGAGGGAGGTTCGAACACTGAAGCTTTCTTT. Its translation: CASNEGGSNTEAFF.

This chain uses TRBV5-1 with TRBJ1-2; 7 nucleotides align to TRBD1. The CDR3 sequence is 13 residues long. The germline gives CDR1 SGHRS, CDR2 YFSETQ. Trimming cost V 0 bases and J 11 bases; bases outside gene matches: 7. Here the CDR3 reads CASSLDGQEPYTF. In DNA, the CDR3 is TGCGCCAGCAGCTTGGATGGACAGGAACCTTACACCTTC.

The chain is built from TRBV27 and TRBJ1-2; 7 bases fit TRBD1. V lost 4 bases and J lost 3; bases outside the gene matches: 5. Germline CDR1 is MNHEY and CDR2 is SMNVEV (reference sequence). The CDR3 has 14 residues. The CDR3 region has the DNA TGTGCCAGCAGTTGGAGGGGGCTTCACTATGGCTACACCTTC. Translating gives CASSWRGLHYGYTF.